This paragraph reports one TCR beta chain. What it binds is not known. These data originate in a study of shared clonotypes between healthy human individuals. General study results and limits: It was observed that roughly 5% of naive CD4 clonotypes were shared across a handful of donors.

The assay was run at deep level. Every immunoSEQ plate was one replicate of a subset's evenly spread DNA. TCRdb's table, derived via immunoSEQ multiplex PCR, lists solely in-frame clones and lacks some. The sample holds millions of clones, about 95% seen once. Positive CCR7 selection of CD45RO-negative cells yielded the naive CD8 cells, and terminally differentiated effector memory CD45RA+ cells were excluded. J gave up 11 bases and V 4 bases, and 9 bases lay outside the gene matches. The length of the CDR3 is 16 residues. Per the germline V gene, CDR1 is MGHRA and CDR2 is YSYEKL. Sequencing input: naive CD8+ T cells sorted from blood. The origin of this receptor is a young man in good health. The chain has TRBV4-1 and TRBJ1-6, with TRBD1 matching 12 bases. For the CDR3, the DNA is TGCGCCAGCAGCCCCGGGACAGGGGGCTTCGGGGCACCCCTCCACTTT. This translates into CASSPGTGGFGAPLHF.